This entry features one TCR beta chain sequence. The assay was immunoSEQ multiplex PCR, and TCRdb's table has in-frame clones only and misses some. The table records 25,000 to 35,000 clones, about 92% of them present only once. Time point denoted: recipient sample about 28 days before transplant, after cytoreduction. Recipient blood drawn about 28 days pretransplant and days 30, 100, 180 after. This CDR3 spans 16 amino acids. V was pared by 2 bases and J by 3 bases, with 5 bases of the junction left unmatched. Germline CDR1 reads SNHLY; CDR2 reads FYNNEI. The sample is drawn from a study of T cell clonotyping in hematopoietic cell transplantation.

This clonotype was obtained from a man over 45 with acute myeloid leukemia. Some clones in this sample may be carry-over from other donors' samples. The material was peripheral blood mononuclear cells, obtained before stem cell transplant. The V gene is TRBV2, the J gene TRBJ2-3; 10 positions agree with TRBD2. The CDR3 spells CASSELAGGRTDTQYF. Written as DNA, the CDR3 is TGTGCCAGCAGTGAATTAGCGGGGGGACGGACAGATACGCAGTATTTT.